The clone carrying this T cell receptor (beta chain) was detected ten times or more. The antigen is not known. The data are from a study of T cells in Graves' hyperthyroidism and ophthalmopathy. General study results and limits: In blood, most of the thyroid clonotypes expanded above 0.001 were also present.

The CDR3 is made up of 16 amino acids. The trim removed 3 bases at V and 9 bases at J, leaving 17 bases unmatched. Germline CDR1 and CDR2: DFQATT and SNEGSKA (reference sequence). The investigators amplified TCR beta CDR3 regions from RNA transcripts. An initial round of RT-PCR targeting the TCR CDR3 relied on the HTBI primer set. TCRdb re-called the multiplex PCR reads through MiXCR, storing one row per CDR3 protein. The profile shows fewer than 350,000 distinct CDR3 sequences, 10% to 15% of them singletons. Clinical symptoms, serum thyroxine, TRAb, thyroid ultrasound and orbital computed tomography established diagnosis. It was at first hyperthyroidism diagnosis, before any ophthalmopathy symptoms, that the blood sample was taken.

The rearrangement links TRBV20-1 to TRBJ1-5; 7 nucleotides agree with TRBD1. Sequencing was carried out using blood. The origin of this receptor is a woman aged 30 to 39 with Graves' hyperthyroidism that later progressed to Graves' ophthalmopathy. The CDR3 here is CSASPRRGLTPMPQHF. As DNA, the CDR3 is TGCAGTGCTAGCCCCCGGAGGGGGCTCACTCCGATGCCCCAGCATTTT.